The rows below give T cell receptor beta chains drawn from one sample of a study of blood T cell repertoires in COVID-19. The table came from immunoSEQ multiplex PCR; TCRdb's copy has only in-frame clones and leaves some out. The table includes approximately 240,000 clones, 80% to 90% detected once. Input material: peripheral blood. The receptors come from a woman between 40 and 50 years old who had recovered from COVID-19. The conserved cysteine and the conserved F or W are not part of the CDR3 here.

j_call v_call cdr3_aa
TRBJ1-1 TRBV6-5 ASTGVQGNTEAF
TRBJ1-2 TRBV30 AWETTGAYGYT
TRBJ1-4 TRBV9 ASSTGQGVSEKLF
TRBJ2-3 TRBV3-1/TRBV3-2 ASSQFLAGGPAAQY
TRBJ2-3 TRBV30 AWSKGLAGGLTDTQY
TRBJ1-1 TRBV27 ASSKTLLLSNTEAF
TRBJ1-5 TRBV7-2 ASSQPGYQPQH
TRBJ1-1 TRBV7-9 ASSLDYQVNTEAF
TRBJ2-1 TRBV4-2 ASSQGAWGGSYNEQF
TRBJ2-2 TRBV11-3 ASSKQGSRTGELF
TRBJ1-1 TRBV6-4 ASSIQPNTEAF
TRBJ2-4 TRBV19 ASSIRGTGISKNIQY
TRBJ2-7 TRBV19 ASEETGADEQY
TRBJ2-5 TRBV7-9 ASSPGTAEETQY
TRBJ1-2 TRBV6-5 ASRAPAHGYGYT
TRBJ2-2 TRBV18 ASSLLPGGVSTGELF
TRBJ2-2 TRBV5-1 ASSWTGETGELF
TRBJ2-5 TRBV11-2 ASSRTGNQETQY
TRBJ1-1 TRBV18 ASSPGQVNTEAF
TRBJ2-3 TRBV11-2 ASSFGGGVTDTQY
TRBJ1-4 TRBV11-2 ASSPPPVVKDEKLF
TRBJ1-1 TRBV12-3/TRBV12-4 ASTPDSNTEAF
TRBJ2-3 TRBV7-2 ASSLPGTTAQY
TRBJ2-5 TRBV5-1 ASNLSGQQETQY
TRBJ1-1 TRBV7-3 ASSPRHGAEAF
TRBJ2-3 TRBV18 ASSRTSGGLTDTQY
TRBJ2-6 TRBV7-9 ASSLERFRGRGANVLT
TRBJ1-1 TRBV12-5 ASGLGTENTEAF
TRBJ1-1 TRBV27 ASRQQGKNTEAF
TRBJ1-1 TRBV15 ATSRDRQGDTEAF
TRBJ2-5 TRBV28 ASSSNGETQY
TRBJ1-1 TRBV18 ASSLEAGEAF
TRBJ2-3 TRBV5-1 ASSRQQGDTQY
TRBJ1-1 TRBV7-9 ASSFPGQNTEAF
TRBJ1-1 TRBV5-1 ASSAAVAPSEAF
TRBJ2-2 TRBV19 ASSVDRDTGELF
TRBJ2-7 TRBV2 ATGLDEVHSYEQY
TRBJ2-7 TRBV15 ATSRDPQNAYEQY
TRBJ1-2 TRBV28 ASSRQGALGYT
TRBJ1-1 TRBV28 ASSFVANTEAF
TRBJ1-3 TRBV20-1 SASNIRGLGNTIY
TRBJ1-6 TRBV28 ASSFQGLSYSPLH
TRBJ1-1 TRBV18 ASSPQTGSHTEAF
TRBJ2-7 TRBV5-4 ASSGGLESYEQY
TRBJ1-1 TRBV2 ASSLVGTEAF
TRBJ1-5 TRBV6-5 ASSGTGGMPQH
TRBJ1-1 TRBV7-2 ASSLAPGLTEAF
TRBJ1-5 TRBV28 ASSLIQGSQPQH
TRBJ2-3 TRBV18 ASSATGSTDTQY
TRBJ1-1 TRBV11-2 ASSLGIQWGDTEAF
TRBJ2-2 TRBV7-2 ASSLEGTSGGRNTGELF
TRBJ2-1 TRBV7-8 ASSLVAGGPSTF
TRBJ1-5 TRBV18 ASSPGRLNNQPQH
TRBJ2-1 TRBV3-1/TRBV3-2 ASSQTSDEQF
TRBJ2-5 TRBV5-1 ASSQPAPGLAGSETQY
TRBJ2-1 TRBV9 ASSSSASWLDEQF